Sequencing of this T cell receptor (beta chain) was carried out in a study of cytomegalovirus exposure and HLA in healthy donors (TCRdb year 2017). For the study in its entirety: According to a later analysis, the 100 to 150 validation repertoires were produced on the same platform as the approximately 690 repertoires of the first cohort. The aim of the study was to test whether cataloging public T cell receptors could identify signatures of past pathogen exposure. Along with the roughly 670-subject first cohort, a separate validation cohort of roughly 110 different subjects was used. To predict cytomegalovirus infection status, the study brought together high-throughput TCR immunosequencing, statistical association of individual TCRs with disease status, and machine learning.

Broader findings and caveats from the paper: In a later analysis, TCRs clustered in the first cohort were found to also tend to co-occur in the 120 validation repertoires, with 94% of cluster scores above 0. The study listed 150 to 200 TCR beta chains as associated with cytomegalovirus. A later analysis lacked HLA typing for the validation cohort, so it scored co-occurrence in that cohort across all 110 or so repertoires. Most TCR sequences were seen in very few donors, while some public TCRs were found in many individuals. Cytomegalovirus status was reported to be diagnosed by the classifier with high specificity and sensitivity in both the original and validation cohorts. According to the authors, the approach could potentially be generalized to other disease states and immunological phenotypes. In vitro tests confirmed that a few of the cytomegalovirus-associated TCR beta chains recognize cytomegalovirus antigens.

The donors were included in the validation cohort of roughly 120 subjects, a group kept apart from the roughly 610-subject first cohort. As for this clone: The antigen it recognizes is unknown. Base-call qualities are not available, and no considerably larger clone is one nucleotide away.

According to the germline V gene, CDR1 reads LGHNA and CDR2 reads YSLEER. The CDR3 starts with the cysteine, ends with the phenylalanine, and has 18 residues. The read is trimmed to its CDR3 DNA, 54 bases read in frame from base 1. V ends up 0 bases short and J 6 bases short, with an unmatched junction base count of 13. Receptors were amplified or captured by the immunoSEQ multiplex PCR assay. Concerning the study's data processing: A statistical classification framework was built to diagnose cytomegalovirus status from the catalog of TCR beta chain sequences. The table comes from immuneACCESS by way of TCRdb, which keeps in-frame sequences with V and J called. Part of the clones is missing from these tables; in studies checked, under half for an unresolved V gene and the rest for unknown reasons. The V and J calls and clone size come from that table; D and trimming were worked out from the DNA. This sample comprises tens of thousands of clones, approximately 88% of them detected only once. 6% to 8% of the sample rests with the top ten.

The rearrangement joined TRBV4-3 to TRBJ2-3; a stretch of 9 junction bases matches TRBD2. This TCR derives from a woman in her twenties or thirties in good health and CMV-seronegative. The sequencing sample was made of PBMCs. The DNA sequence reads TGCGCCAGCAGCCAAGATAGTCCAGCGGGAGGCTCCAGGGATACGCAGTATTTT. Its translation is CASSQDSPAGGSRDTQYF.